This TCR beta chain was sequenced in a study of T cell repertoires in cytomegalovirus infection. Study as a whole: TCR beta signatures that were public indicated CMV infection and matching HLA type.

Findings of the study overall: Across the ex vivo response, the dominant clonotypes were HLA-C-restricted CMV-specific TCR beta clonotypes. Summed frequency of public TCR beta families distinguished CMV carriers with the relevant HLA.

MiXCR was run by TCRdb on the reads, yielding one entry per CDR3 protein. The sample shows some 180,000 distinct CDR3 sequences, roughly 20% of them seen only once. There are a few counts of this clonotype. Its specificity is not known. Specimen: PBMCs. The TCR originated in a human donor in good health (CMV status not recorded). Some clones in this sample may be carry-over from other donors' samples.

Written as DNA, the CDR3 is TGTGCCAGCAGTAACCAACAGGGGAACACTGAAGCTTTCTTT. This gives the protein CASSNQQGNTEAFF. This chain joins TRBV6-6 and TRBJ1-1, with a tentative D call TRBD1 (6 bases). CDR3 length: 14 residues. V shed 5 bases and J shed 1 base, with 11 bases lying between them. The V gene's germline CDR1 is MNHNY and CDR2 SVGAGI (reference sequence).